This TCR beta chain was sequenced during a study of blood T cell repertoires in COVID-19. Study-level information: Acute-phase and convalescent COVID-19 samples originated in the United States, Italy and Spain. PBMCs, B-cell-depleted T cells, or T cells were the source of the cDNA or gDNA that made up the material.

The CDR3 covers 14 residues. CDR1 and CDR2 from the germline V gene are GTSNPN and SVGIG (reference sequence). Trimming pared 1 base from V and 2 bases from J, leaving 11 bases between. In the original processing: The authors estimated nucleated cell counts from reference gene primer amplification. Clones were read by immunoSEQ multiplex PCR, and TCRdb kept only the in-frame ones, dropping some. That table supplies the V and J calls and clone size; D and trimming were determined from the DNA. The profile shows approximately 470,000 clones, approximately 85% of them singletons. The chain couples TRBV30 to TRBJ2-5; possible D gene TRBD1, 6 bases. This sequence was found in a human donor in a cohort sampled during active COVID-19. The sample was peripheral blood. CDR3 loop: CAWSEGVGQETQYF. The CDR3 bases are TGTGCCTGGAGTGAGGGGGTGGGTCAAGAGACCCAGTACTTC.